This T cell receptor (beta chain) derives from a study of post-analysis software for immune sequencing data. TCR beta libraries were prepared from cDNA with unique molecular identifiers. TCRdb reanalysed the PCR reads using MiXCR and keeps one entry per CDR3 protein. The table has about 800,000 distinct CDR3 sequences, about 27% seen once; the top ten hold under 0.7%. Turning to this clonotype: A much bigger clone sits one base away, suggesting this may be a read error.

The origin of this receptor is a girl aged 10 to 17 with multiple sclerosis. What was sequenced was blood.

CDR3 nucleotide sequence: TGTGCCAGCAGCCTTCCCGTCTGGATGGGGGGAGAGGTCTACAAGCAGTACTTC. Protein sequence: CASSLPVWMGGEVYKQYF. This chain connects TRBV6-2 or TRBV6-3 to TRBJ2-4; TRBD2 is a possible D gene (6 bases). From germline, CDR1 is MNHEY and CDR2 SVGEGT. V lost 6 bases and J 13 bases, leaving 34 bases between the germline ends. CDR3 length: 18 amino acids.